This T cell receptor beta chain was recorded in a study of blood T cell repertoires in COVID-19. As for the study in general: Researchers got acute and convalescent COVID-19 samples from the United States, Italy and Spain. From T cells, B-cell-depleted T cells, or PBMCs came the material, which was cDNA or gDNA.

From germline, CDR1 is SNHLY and CDR2 FYNNEI. The CDR3 extends over 14 amino acids. The junction had 4 bases not matched to a gene; V was cut back by 4 bases and J by 3 bases. Per the study methods: Estimation of nucleated cell counts relied on the amplification of reference gene primers. Generated by immunoSEQ multiplex PCR, the TCRdb table keeps only in-frame clones and is missing some. Clone size and V and J calls were adopted from that table, with D and trimming inferred from the DNA. The sample holds around 150,000 clones, roughly 91% seen once. Sequencing used peripheral blood. The sequence was obtained from a woman aged 45-59 years with acute or convalescent COVID-19. The rearrangement links TRBV2 to TRBJ1-1, with TRBD1 matching over 8 bases. The CDR3 DNA reads TGTGCCAGCAGTGGGACAGGGAGGGACACTGAAGCTTTCTTT. Its protein is CASSGTGRDTEAFF.